Sequencing of this T cell receptor beta chain was carried out in a study of OX40 agonist ivuxolimab in advanced cancers. Study context: The study gave patients intravenous ivuxolimab at 0.01 to 10 mg/kg every 2 weeks.

Profiled with immunoSEQ multiplex PCR; TCRdb holds only in-frame clones, not every one. Among about 59,000 clones, around 93% were seen once, and the ten largest hold 15% to 20%. General study results and limits: The CD4+ and CD8+ T cells in the blood had expanded clonally by week 6 at 0.1 to 3.0 mg/kg. Patients with a partial response at 0.1-3.0 mg/kg had among the lowest clonal expansion.

As regards this clone: The target antigen is unknown.

Deletions cut 2 bases from V and 4 bases from J, with 6 bases between. Germline loops: CDR1 SNHLY, CDR2 FYNNEI. This CDR3 spans 12 amino acids. Sequenced here: CD4+ or CD8+ T cells sorted from blood, sampled in a trial of the OX40 agonist ivuxolimab. This TCR came from an adult with an advanced solid tumor such as melanoma, head and neck, liver or kidney cancer. J is TRBJ2-7 and V is TRBV2, with D unclear. CDR3 bases: TGTGCCAGCAGTGAAAGGCGGTACGAGCAGTACTTC. This gives the protein CASSERRYEQYF.